This record looks at one T cell receptor (beta chain) sequence and its context. Its cognate antigen is unknown. The data belong to a study of T cell responses to AZD1222 COVID-19 vaccine. The CDR3 loop spans 14 amino acids. V was pared by 5 bases and J by 3 bases, with 13 bases between. CDR1 MNHEY and CDR2 SVGAGI come from the germline V gene. The study's findings and limits: The sample set comprised mostly white British donors with more females, and clonal diversity was possibly underestimated. The repertoires were collected only after the peak T cell response. CD4 TCRs linked to vaccination spanned spike, dominating at 160-218 and 743-854. Spike-specific TCR breadth and depth rose after two AZD1222 doses.

Only in-frame clones appear in the TCRdb table, and some are missing; sequencing was by immunoSEQ multiplex PCR. The sample contains 95,000 to 110,000 clones, about 90% of which appear only once. The chain recombines TRBV6-5 with TRBJ1-2; D is undetermined. The sequence derives from an adult in good health. Here the sequenced sample was peripheral blood, taken on day 0 of AZD1222 vaccination. The CDR3 coding sequence is TGTGCCAGCAGTCCACACAGTTTGTACTATGGCTACACCTTC. This gives the protein CASSPHSLYYGYTF.